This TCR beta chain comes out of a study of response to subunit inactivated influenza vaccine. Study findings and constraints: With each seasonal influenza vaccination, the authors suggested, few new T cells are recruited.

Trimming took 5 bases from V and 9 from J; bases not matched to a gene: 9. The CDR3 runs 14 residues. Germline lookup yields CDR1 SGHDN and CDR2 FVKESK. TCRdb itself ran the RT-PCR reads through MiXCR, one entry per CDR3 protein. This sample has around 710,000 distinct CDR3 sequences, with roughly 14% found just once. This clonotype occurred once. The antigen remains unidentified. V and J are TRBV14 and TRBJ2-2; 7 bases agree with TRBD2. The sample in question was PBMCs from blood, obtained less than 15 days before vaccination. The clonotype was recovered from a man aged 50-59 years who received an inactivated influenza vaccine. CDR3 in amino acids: CASSYGAGSRELFF. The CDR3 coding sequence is TGTGCCAGCAGCTATGGAGCGGGATCCAGGGAGCTGTTTTTT.